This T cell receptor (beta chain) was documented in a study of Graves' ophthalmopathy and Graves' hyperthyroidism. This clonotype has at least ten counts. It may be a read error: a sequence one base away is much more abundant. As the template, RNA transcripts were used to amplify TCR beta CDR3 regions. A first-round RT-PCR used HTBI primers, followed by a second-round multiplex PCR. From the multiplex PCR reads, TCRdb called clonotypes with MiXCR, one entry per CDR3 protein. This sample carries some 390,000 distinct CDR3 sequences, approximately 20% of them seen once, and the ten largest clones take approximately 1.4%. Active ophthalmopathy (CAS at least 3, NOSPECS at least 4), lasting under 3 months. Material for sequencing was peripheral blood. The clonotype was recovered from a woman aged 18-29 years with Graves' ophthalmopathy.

This CDR3 is CASSGTDFYGNTF. The CDR3 nucleotides read TGTGCCAGCAGTGGGACGGATTTCTATGGCAACACCTTC. The rearrangement joins TRBV6-2 or TRBV6-3 to TRBJ1-2; possibly TRBD1 for D (5 bases). The CDR3 has 13 residues. The germline CDR1 and CDR2 sequences are MNHEY and SVGEGT.